This T cell receptor beta chain derives from a study of T-cell reconstitution after alpha-beta-depleted transplantation in children. Details on this clonotype: The antigen remains undetermined.

Unique molecular identifiers were incorporated during preparation of the TCRbeta library. TCRdb re-derived calls from the PCR reads in MiXCR, one entry per CDR3 protein. The sample records 900,000 or so distinct CDR3 sequences, roughly 15% being singletons. The V and J ends lost 0 bases and 2 bases, in that order; junction bases with no gene match: 16. CDR1 is DFQATT, CDR2 SNEGSKA, per germline (reference sequence). This CDR3 spans 19 amino acids. Study outcomes and limitations: Reported findings indicate that, about two months after transplant, alpha-beta T cells came from several hundred expanded clones, which were derived from non-depleted graft cells. After transplant, high TCRbeta diversity at day 60 in some patients arose from surviving recipient T cells and thymic progenitors. At one year after transplant, newly produced T cells mostly accounted for T-cell counts and diversity.

V usage is TRBV20-1 and J usage is TRBJ2-7; TRBD2 matches at 10 bases. The sequences come from PBMCs, mostly from graft donor cells, collected 360 days after TCRalphabeta/CD19-depleted stem cell transplant. The receptor was derived from a male patient under 18 who had a stem cell transplant for acute lymphoblastic leukemia, so the T cells may come from the graft donor. The CDR3 region is CSARDHSGRAGPRPYEQYF. The CDR3 DNA is TGCAGTGCTAGAGATCACAGCGGGAGGGCCGGGCCCCGACCCTACGAGCAGTACTTC.